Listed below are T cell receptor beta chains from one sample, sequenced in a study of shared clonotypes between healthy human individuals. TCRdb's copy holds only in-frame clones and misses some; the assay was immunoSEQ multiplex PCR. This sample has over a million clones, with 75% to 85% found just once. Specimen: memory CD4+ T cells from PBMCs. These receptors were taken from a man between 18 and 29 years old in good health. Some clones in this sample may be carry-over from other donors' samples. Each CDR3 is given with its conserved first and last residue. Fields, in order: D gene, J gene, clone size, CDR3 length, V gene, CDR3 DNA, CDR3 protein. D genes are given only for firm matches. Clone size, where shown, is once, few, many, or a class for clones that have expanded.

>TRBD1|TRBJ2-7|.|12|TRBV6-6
TGTGCCACGCACCCCCCAATTGGGACAGGGCTCTTC
CATHPPIGTGLF
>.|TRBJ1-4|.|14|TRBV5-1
TGCGCCAGCAGCTTTACAGGTCCTAATGAAAAACTGTTTTTT
CASSFTGPNEKLFF
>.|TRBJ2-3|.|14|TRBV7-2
TGTGCCAGCAGCTTCGACATTCGCACAGATACGCAGTATTTT
CASSFDIRTDTQYF
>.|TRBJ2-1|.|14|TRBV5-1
TGCGCCTCCTCACCTACCGCCTCCTACAATGAGCAGTTCTTC
CASSPTASYNEQFF
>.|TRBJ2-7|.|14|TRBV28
TGTGCCAGCAGTGAGGACGGTCTCTTGGGCGAGCAGTACTTC
CASSEDGLLGEQYF
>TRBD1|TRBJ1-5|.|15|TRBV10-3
TGTGCCATCAGTGAGCGGACAGGGACCAATCAGCCCCAGCATTTT
CAISERTGTNQPQHF
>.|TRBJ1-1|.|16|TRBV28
TGTGCCAGCAGATTCCCGGGACCTAGCCACGGCAGTGAAGCTTTCTTT
CASRFPGPSHGSEAFF
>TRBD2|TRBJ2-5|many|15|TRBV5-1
TGCGCCAGCAGCTGGGCAGCGGGAGGGCAAGAGACCCAGTACTTC
CASSWAAGGQETQYF
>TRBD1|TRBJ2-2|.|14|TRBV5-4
TGTGCCAGCAGCTCAGGGACAGGGGAGAGAGAGCTGTTTTTT
CASSSGTGERELFF
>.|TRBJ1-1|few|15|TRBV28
TGTGCCAGCAGTTTGAGATTACAGGGAGCGGGTGAAGCTTTCTTT
CASSLRLQGAGEAFF
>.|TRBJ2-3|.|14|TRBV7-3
TGTGCCAGCAGCCCCAGCAGACCGGGTGATACGCAGTATTTT
CASSPSRPGDTQYF
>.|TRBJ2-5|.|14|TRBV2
TGTGCCAGCAAGGAGTGCCCCCGCGCTGAGACCCAGTACTTC
CASKECPRAETQYF
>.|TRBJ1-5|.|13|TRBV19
TGTGCCAGTAGTATAGATGTTGGTCAGCCCCAGCATTTT
CASSIDVGQPQHF
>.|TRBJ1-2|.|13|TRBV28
TGTGCCAGCAGCCGCAGGGATTTGAATGGCTACACCTTC
CASSRRDLNGYTF
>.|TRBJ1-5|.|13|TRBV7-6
TGTGCCAGCAGCTTAGCAGGAACCCAGCCCCAGCATTTT
CASSLAGTQPQHF